This T cell receptor beta chain stems from a study of CD8+CD57+ T cells in acquired aplastic anemia. At the level of the study: Yields of DNA that came from sorted CD4+ and CD8+ cells averaged roughly 3.2 ug.

The use of genomic DNA as template underpinned the TCR beta VDJ and CDR3 profiling. One entry per CDR3 protein, called by TCRdb with MiXCR from the reads. The sample records tens of thousands of distinct CDR3 sequences, about three quarters being singletons. All sequencing subjects had displayed CD8+CD57+ cell expansion on flow cytometry. Severe acquired aplastic anemia was present in all patients. Study-level findings and limits: Found in both controls and patients were twenty-nine CD8+ CDR3 sequences.

The CDR3 length is 17 residues. Germline V CDR1 and CDR2: SGHVS, FQNEAQ. The V end was cut by 1 base, the J end by 8 bases, with 23 bases between. About this clonotype itself: Its antigen is not known.

V usage is TRBV7-8 and J usage is TRBJ1-2, with D possibly matching TRBD1 (6 bases). What was sequenced was sorted CD4+, CD8+, or CD8+CD57+ T cells (not recorded which) from PBMCs. The clonotype comes from a human donor with aplastic anemia. CDR3 sequence reads: CASSLGMGGAGLGGYTF. The CDR3 nucleotides read TGTGCCAGCAGCTTAGGGATGGGGGGCGCGGGGCTGGGCGGCTACACCTTC. The variable domain in full, with the rest retrieved from reference TRBV7-8 and TRBJ1-2, is GAGVSQSPRYKVAKRGQDVALRCDPISGHVSLFWYQQALGQGPEFLTYFQNEAQLDKSGLPSDRFFAERPEGSVSTLKIQRTQQEDSAVYLCASSLGMGGAGLGGYTFGSGTRLTVV.